This TCR beta chain was found in a study of CD8+ T cells in alopecia areata. As for the study in general: Tofacitinib was taken orally by treated patients, and the dose was 5 to 10 mg twice daily. Tofacitinib therapy lasting 6 to 18 months was followed by 6 months off drug.

The sequencing template was cDNA reverse transcribed from extracted RNA. TCRdb's table, derived via immunoSEQ multiplex PCR, lists solely in-frame clones and lacks some. The sample consists of about 150,000 clones, 50% to 65% of them appearing once. The CDR3 contains 13 residues. CDR1 is SGHAT and CDR2 is FQNNGV in the germline V gene. Trimming removed 3 bases at V and 13 bases at J, with 16 bases between. Cell sorting was applied to PBMCs, and CD4+ and CD8+ T cells were collected. The rearrangement uses TRBV11-2 and TRBJ1-5; D uncertain. Sequencing was performed on CD8+ T cells sorted from blood, taken at week 0. The sequence was obtained from a human donor with alopecia areata. For the CDR3, the DNA is TGTGCCAGCAGCTTCGACACCACAGACGCTCAGCATTTT. Translated, it gives CASSFDTTDAQHF. Based on the CDR3 plus reference TRBV11-2 and TRBJ1-5, the full variable domain is EAGVAQSPRYKIIEKRQSVAFWCNPISGHATLYWYQQILGQGPKLLIQFQNNGVVDDSQLPKDRFSAERLKGVDSTLKIQPAKLEDSAVYLCASSFDTTDAQHFGDGTRLSIL.